This entry lists 4 T cell receptor beta chains sequenced from one sample in a study of pediatric ulcerative colitis. The rectum was sampled with one to two pinch biopsies at colonoscopy. TCRdb's copy holds only in-frame clones and misses some; the assay was immunoSEQ multiplex PCR. The sample consists of tens of thousands of clones, roughly 70% of them appearing once. Sequences were obtained from gut tissue. These receptors all come from a boy younger than 18 with severe ulcerative colitis.

CDR3 coding DNA: TGCGCCAGCAGCTTGGATGGAGGGCCCTACGAGCAGTACTTC. Amino acids: CASSLDGGPYEQYF. The rearrangement joins TRBV5-1 to TRBJ2-7, with D possibly TRBD2 on 6 matching bases. Trimming took off 0 bases at V and 2 bases at J, with 9 bases between the two ends. The germline CDR1 and CDR2 sequences are SGHRS and YFSETQ. This CDR3 contains 14 residues.

CDR3 loop: CASSTGKSSYNEQFF. The CDR3 DNA reads TGTGCCAGCAGCACAGGGAAGAGCTCCTACAATGAGCAGTTCTTC. The gene calls are TRBV9 and TRBJ2-1, with D maybe TRBD1 (6 bases). V gave up 4 bases and J gave up 0 bases, with 11 bases separating them. CDR3 length equals 15 residues. Germline V gene sequence: CDR1 SGDLS, CDR2 YYNGEE.

This chain connects TRBV19 to TRBJ2-7; the D is unclear. V lost 5 bases to trimming and J lost 0 bases, with 11 bases between them. The germline gives CDR1 LNHDA, CDR2 SQIVND (reference sequence). This CDR3 has 14 amino acids. The DNA of the CDR3 is TGTGCCAGTAGTCCTCAGTATAACTCCTACGAGCAGTACTTC. Amino acid sequence: CASSPQYNSYEQYF.

The rearrangement joins TRBV28 to TRBJ2-1, with 11 bases lining up with TRBD2. Per germline, CDR1 MDHEN and CDR2 SYDVKM. Trimming at V came to 6 bases and at J to 15 bases, leaving 7 bases not matched to a gene. The CDR3 loop spans 12 amino acids. CDR3 residues: CASSVSGGVSFF. The DNA for the CDR3 is TGTGCCAGCAGCGTTAGCGGGGGGGTTTCGTTCTTC. Complete variable domain (other parts from reference TRBV28 and TRBJ2-1): DVKVTQSSRYLVKRTGEKVFLECVQDMDHENMFWYRQDPGLGLRLIYFSYDVKMKEKGDIPEGYSVSREKKERFSLILESASTNQTSMYLCASSVSGGVSFFGPGTRLTVL.